The clone carrying this T cell receptor beta chain came up a few times. How the authors handled the data: Amplification of reference gene primers provided the estimated nucleated cell counts. This table comes from immunoSEQ multiplex PCR, and its TCRdb copy is limited to in-frame clones, with some not included. That table furnishes V, J and clone size, whereas the DNA furnished D and trimming. The data show a few hundred thousand clones, about 86% seen once. This entry is derived from a study of blood T cell repertoires in COVID-19. Unmatched junction bases numbered 3, after V lost 6 bases and J lost 7 bases. This CDR3 spans 13 amino acids. Germline V gene sequence: CDR1 ENHRY, CDR2 SYGVKD.

This chain connects TRBV10-3 to TRBJ1-4; 9 bases match TRBD1. The specimen was PBMCs or T cells enriched from blood (not recorded which). This TCR derives from a woman between 35 and 50 years old with acute COVID-19. The CDR3 DNA reads as TGTGCCATCAGGACGGGACAGGGTGAAAAACTGTTTTTT. Its translation: CAIRTGQGEKLFF.